The present TCR beta chain was sequenced within a study of Ad26.COV2.S vaccination and SARS-CoV-2 variants. Overall study: Enrollment placed the donor in the COV1001 Ad26.COV2.S trial arm. Ad26.COV2.S shots went into the muscle once or twice, 56 days apart.

Regarding this clone: The antigen is not known.

Treatment reported: 15 to 20 received Ad26.COV2.S at low or high dose, single or two shots; 5 received placebo; per-sample allocation not given. Collection of samples fell on day 63 after the first vaccine or placebo injection. Aged 18-55 years, donor was enrolled in Boston in about 2020. The protocol was immunoSEQ multiplex PCR, while the TCRdb copy is restricted to in-frame clones and leaves out a portion. The sample carries about 280,000 clones, more than 70% recorded once. Points from the study as a whole: Using TCR breadth and depth analyses may have led to underestimated total T cell responses.

The clonotype comes from a person aged 18-60 years who received the Ad26.COV2.S COVID-19 vaccine or a placebo. This sample comprised peripheral blood, obtained in a trial of Ad26.COV2.S vaccine versus placebo.

The chain's CDR3 is CASSYSGGSPYEQYF. Written as DNA, the CDR3 is TGTGCCAGCAGTTACTCGGGGGGTTCCCCCTACGAGCAGTACTTC. The chain links TRBV6-5 to TRBJ2-7, with a weak D call TRBD2 (6 bases). The CDR3 runs to 15 residues. V was cut by 0 bases and J by 2 bases, with 11 bases left in between. Germline V gives CDR1 MNHEY, CDR2 SVGAGI.